The clone carrying this T cell receptor beta chain showed up just a few times. Its matching antigen is unknown. Time point of the sample: patch test 2, 6 weeks after DPC sensitization. This sample's treatment: therapeutic diphenylcyclopropenone sensitization with weekly scalp DPC. Blood collection happened ahead of applying each patch test. Germline assignment: CDR1 MDHEN and CDR2 SYDVKM. This CDR3 region has 16 residues. V lost 2 bases and J lost 1; bases outside the gene matches: 4. Individual cDNA molecules in this library carried unique molecular identifiers. MiXCR was run by TCRdb on the RACE reads, yielding one entry per CDR3 protein. The sample holds just over 350,000 distinct CDR3 sequences, about 6% seen once. The data stem from a study of human T cells and chemical hapten exposure. About the study: Patients, largely female, had alopecia areata, totalis or universalis.

The study, taken as a whole, reports: The formation of large CDR3 similarity clusters by expanded TCRs significantly exceeded that of controls.

Sequencing used whole blood, obtained in connection with sensitization to the hapten diphenylcyclopropenone (DPC). The receptor was isolated from a woman between 18 and 29 years old with alopecia areata. Some clones in this sample may be carry-over from other donors' samples. The rearrangement uses TRBV28 and TRBJ2-3, with 9 bases lining up with TRBD1. CDR3 protein: CASSLGTGMGTDTQYF. CDR3 DNA: TGTGCCAGCAGTTTAGGGACAGGGATGGGCACAGATACGCAGTATTTT.